Below are 8 T cell receptor beta chains sequenced from a single sample in a study of blood T cell repertoires in COVID-19. Profiled with immunoSEQ multiplex PCR; TCRdb holds only in-frame clones, not every one. The sample includes 200,000 or so clones, around four fifths seen only once; the top ten take 5.5% to 7.5%. Sequenced: peripheral blood. Receptors originate from a woman between 35 and 50 years old with acute or convalescent COVID-19.

The rearrangement joins TRBV5-1 to TRBJ2-6; possible D gene TRBD1, 5 bases. V lost 4 bases to trimming and J lost 2 bases, with 13 bases between them. Germline CDR1 reads SGHRS; CDR2 reads YFSETQ. The CDR3 sequence is 16 residues long. DNA for the CDR3: TGCGCCAGCAGCCCCCCAACAGGAGCTGGGGCCAACGTCCTGACTTTC. Amino acid sequence: CASSPPTGAGANVLTF.

The chain couples TRBV25-1 to TRBJ1-2, with D possibly being TRBD1 (6 bases). The CDR3 contains 10 residues. The ends were cut back, 9 bases at V and 8 bases at J, with 10 bases in the middle. The germline CDR1 and CDR2 sequences are MGHDK and SYGVNS. The CDR3 region is CASYRAGYTF. CDR3 bases: TGTGCCAGTTACAGGGCCGGCTACACCTTC.

The chain has TRBV11-2 and TRBJ2-2; 11 bases are shared with TRBD2. The CDR3 totals 14 residues. From germline, CDR1 is SGHAT and CDR2 FQNNGV. With V trimmed by 3 bases and J by 7 bases, 1 base remained unmatched. CDR3 nucleotides: TGTGCCAGCAGCTTTACTAGCGGGAGCGGGGAGCTGTTTTTT. This translates into CASSFTSGSGELFF.

V is TRBV9 and J is TRBJ2-2; D uncertain. The CDR3 is 14 residues long. CDR1 and CDR2 from the germline V gene are SGDLS and YYNGEE. V was clipped by 3 bases and J by 2 bases, with 8 bases between them. CDR3 in DNA: TGTGCCAGCAGCGCGCTAGGTAACACCGGGGAGCTGTTTTTT. Translating it yields CASSALGNTGELFF.

Remarks on this clone: A junction end diverges from the germline sequence, so it may reflect a read error. Other DNA sequences in this sample translate to the same CDR3. CDR3 DNA: TGTAGCGTTGCGCAGGATGGCTACACCTTC. Translated, it gives CSVAQDGYTF. The chain has TRBV29-1 and TRBJ1-2, with D uncertain. Per germline, CDR1 SQVTM and CDR2 ANQGSEA. There are 10 residues in the CDR3. Full variable domain (outside the CDR3, taken from reference TRBV29-1 and TRBJ1-2): SAVISQKPSRDICQRGTSLTIQCQVDSQVTMMFWYRQQPGQSLTLIATANQGSEATYESGFVIDKFPISRPNLTFSTLTVSNMSPEDSSIYLCSVAQDGYTFGSGTRLTVV.

This chain joins TRBV7-9 and TRBJ1-2; D remains unclear. Germline values: CDR1 SEHNR, CDR2 FQNEAQ (reference sequence). The V end lost 2 bases, the J end lost 4 bases, and 8 bases lay between the germline ends. CDR3 length equals 13 residues. DNA of the CDR3: TGTGCCAGCAGCTTATCGCGGGCCTATGGCTACACCTTC. As protein: CASSLSRAYGYTF.

This clone was observed a handful of times. The chain carries TRBV11-2 and TRBJ2-7; 9 bases match TRBD1. In germline, CDR1 is SGHAT, CDR2 FQNNGV. The CDR3 extends over 16 amino acids. With V trimmed by 1 base and J by 1 base, 5 bases remained unmatched. The DNA of the CDR3 is TGTGCCAGCAGCTTAGTCCTAGACAGGGGGTCCTACGAGCAGTACTTC. Its translation: CASSLVLDRGSYEQYF.

This chain joins TRBV5-1 and TRBJ2-1; maybe TRBD1 (6 bases). Germline values: CDR1 SGHRS, CDR2 YFSETQ. The CDR3 sequence is 17 residues long. The V end lost 0 bases, the J end lost 0 bases, and 13 bases lay between the germline ends. CDR3 coding DNA: TGCGCCAGCAGCTTGGAAGCTACAGGGAGCTCCTACAATGAGCAGTTCTTC. Protein sequence: CASSLEATGSSYNEQFF.